This T cell receptor (beta chain) was profiled in a study of blood T cell repertoires in COVID-19. Looking at the study overall: PBMCs, B-cell-depleted T cells, or T cells were the source of the cDNA or gDNA that made up the material.

The V gene lost 0 bases and the J gene lost 5 bases, with 7 bases spanning the gap. This CDR3 contains 12 residues. The germline CDR1 and CDR2 sequences are GTSNPN and SVGIG (reference sequence). Individuals drawn from about two dozen US areas were roughly 18 to 100 years old. Exposed participants came across a COVID-19 case within 2 weeks before study entry. Per the authors' pipeline: The assay estimated nucleated cells by amplifying reference gene primers. Repertoires were generated with immunoSEQ multiplex PCR, while TCRdb's copy carries only in-frame clones and drops some. Clone size and V and J calls were adopted from that table, with D and trimming inferred from the DNA. The sample consists of 190,000 or so clones, approximately 86% of them appearing once.

The rearrangement joins TRBV30 to TRBJ1-2; D ambiguous. Source material: PBMCs or T cells enriched from blood (not recorded which). This sequence originates from a woman under 40 who had been exposed to COVID-19. CDR3 residues: CAWSVSRYGYTF. The CDR3 coding sequence is TGTGCCTGGAGTGTATCCAGGTATGGCTACACCTTC.